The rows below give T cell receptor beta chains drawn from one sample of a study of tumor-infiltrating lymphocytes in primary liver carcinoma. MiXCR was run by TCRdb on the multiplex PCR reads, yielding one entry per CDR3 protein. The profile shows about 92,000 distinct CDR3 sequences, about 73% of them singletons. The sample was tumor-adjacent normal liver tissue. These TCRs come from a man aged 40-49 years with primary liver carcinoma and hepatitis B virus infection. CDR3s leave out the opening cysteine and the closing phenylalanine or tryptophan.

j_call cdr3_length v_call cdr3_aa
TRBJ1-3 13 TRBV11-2 ASSLTGNSGNTIY
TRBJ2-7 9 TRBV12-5 ASPPGSEWY
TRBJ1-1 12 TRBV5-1 ASSLGGANTEAF
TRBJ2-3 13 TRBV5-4 ASSIGGSSSNTQY
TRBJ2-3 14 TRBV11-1 ASSTAQGAQADTQY
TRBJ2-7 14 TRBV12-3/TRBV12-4 ASSLGASGRKYEQY
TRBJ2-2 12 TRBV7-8 TSSLTPNTWELF
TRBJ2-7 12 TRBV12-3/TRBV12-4 ASSTGGLRDEQY
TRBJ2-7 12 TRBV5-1 ANSPGPLSYEQY
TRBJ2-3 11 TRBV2 ASSALRADTQY
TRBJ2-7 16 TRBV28 ASSSHIPTSGRDRRQY
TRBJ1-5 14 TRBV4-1 TSSQEGGDSNQPQH
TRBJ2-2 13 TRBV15 ATSRDRGGFGELF
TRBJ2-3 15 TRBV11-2 VSSLESGRGRQDTQY
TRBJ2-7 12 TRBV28 ASSKQDQSYEQY
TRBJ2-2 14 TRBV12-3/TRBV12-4 ASSFEGGAWSGELF
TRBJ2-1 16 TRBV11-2 ASSFDTRRTGGYNEQF
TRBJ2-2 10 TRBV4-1 AGSPLLGELF
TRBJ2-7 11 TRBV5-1 ASVTGSGYEQY
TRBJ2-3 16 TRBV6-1 VSSEPASGPYSTDTRY
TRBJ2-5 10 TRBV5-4 ASSLSEGTQY
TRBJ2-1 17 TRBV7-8 ASNLALIRIAEAYNEQF
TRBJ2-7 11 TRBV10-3 AITQGGEKEQY
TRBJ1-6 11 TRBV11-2 VSSLIHSSSLH
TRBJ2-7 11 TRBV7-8 ASAFGAPYEQY
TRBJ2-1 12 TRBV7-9 ASSLSIRDFEQF
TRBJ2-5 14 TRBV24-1 ATSEDDGTSGEIQY
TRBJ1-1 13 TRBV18 ASSPRISGDTEAF
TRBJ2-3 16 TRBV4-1 ASSQTIALAGVTDTQY
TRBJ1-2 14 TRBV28 ASSPPPWTGNYGYT
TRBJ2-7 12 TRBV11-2 ASTRAGVGYEQH
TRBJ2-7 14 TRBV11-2 ASSLGDGRAPDEQY
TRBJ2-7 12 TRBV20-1 SARDRVGMGEQY